What follows are 10 T cell receptor beta chains derived from one specimen sequenced in a study of beta chain features in type 1 diabetes. General study points: There was a moderate but significant shortening of TCRB CDR3s in all four CD4+ subsets of Type 1 diabetes patients.

Their antigen targets remain unknown. The sequenced template was cDNA made from the entire isolated RNA. The method was immunoSEQ multiplex PCR; TCRdb's version includes in-frame clones alone and lacks a portion of them. The table has 240,000 or so clones, 20% seen once. The material sequenced was naive CD4+ T cells from blood. Receptors were obtained from a woman aged 40 to 50 with type 1 diabetes.

This sequence joins TRBV9 and TRBJ1-1; 7 nucleotides match TRBD1. This CDR3 region has 17 residues. With V trimmed by 4 bases and J by 7 bases, 19 bases remained unmatched. In germline, CDR1 is SGDLS, CDR2 YYNGEE. This CDR3 reads CASSPGRQGMGSLEAFF. The CDR3 DNA sequence: TGTGCCAGCAGCCCGGGGAGACAGGGAATGGGCAGCCTTGAAGCTTTCTTT.

This clone turned up a few times. This chain connects TRBV4-1 to TRBJ2-7, with D perhaps matching TRBD1 (6 bases). The CDR3 contains 16 residues. CDR1 is MGHRA, CDR2 YSYEKL, per germline. V was shortened by 2 bases and J by 0 bases, with 14 bases between the two germline ends. CDR3 region: CASSQHGTTSSYEQYF. CDR3 bases: TGCGCCAGCAGCCAACACGGGACAACTAGCTCCTACGAGCAGTACTTC.

The V gene is TRBV6-5, the J gene TRBJ2-7, with 7 bases matching TRBD1. CDR3 length equals 14 residues. Germline-derived CDR1 and CDR2 are MNHEY and SVGAGI. V lost 2 bases to trimming and J lost 3 bases; unmatched junction nucleotides: 4. CDR3 protein: CASSYRRTGYEQYF. The CDR3 DNA follows: TGTGCCAGCAGTTACCGGCGGACAGGCTACGAGCAGTACTTC.

This clone was seen only a few times. The CDR3 DNA reads as TGCGCCAGCAGTCCGGGGATTAGGGAGACCCAGTACTTC. This encodes CASSPGIRETQYF. This rearrangement joins TRBV4-1 to TRBJ2-5; weak D call: TRBD2 (5 bases). Germline loops: CDR1 MGHRA, CDR2 YSYEKL. V lost 6 bases to trimming and J lost 5 bases, with 13 bases between them. The CDR3 length is 13 residues.

V gene TRBV30 combines with J gene TRBJ1-5; D gene ambiguous. Trimming pared 0 bases from V and 11 bases from J, leaving 17 bases between. The germline V gene encodes CDR1 GTSNPN and CDR2 SVGIG (reference sequence). This CDR3 is built from 14 residues. CDR3 in amino acids: CAWSVPPRLRAQHF. The CDR3 DNA sequence: TGTGCCTGGAGTGTACCCCCGCGACTCCGAGCCCAGCATTTT. The full variable domain, completed using reference TRBV30 and TRBJ1-5, is SQTIHQWPATLVQPVGSPLSLECTVEGTSNPNLYWYRQAAGRGLQLLFYSVGIGQISSEVPQNLSASRPQDRQFILSSKKLLLSDSGFYLCAWSVPPRLRAQHFGDGTRLSIL.

This clone showed up just a few times. The J gene is TRBJ2-6, the V gene TRBV28; possibly TRBD2 for D (5 bases). CDR1 is MDHEN, CDR2 SYDVKM, per germline. Trimming left V 3 bases short and J 2 bases short, with 11 bases between. CDR3 size: 16 residues. The CDR3 here is CASSLDQEAGANVLTF. Here the CDR3 DNA reads TGTGCCAGCAGTTTGGACCAGGAGGCTGGGGCCAACGTCCTGACTTTC.

The chain has TRBV29-1 and TRBJ1-5; 7 bases are shared with TRBD1. Looked up from germline, CDR1 is SQVTM and CDR2 is ANQGSEA. This CDR3 region has 12 residues. J gave up 2 bases and V 7 bases, and 2 bases lay outside the gene matches. The CDR3 coding sequence is TGCAGCGCAGGGACAGGCAATCAGCCCCAGCATTTT. It encodes CSAGTGNQPQHF. Based on the CDR3 plus reference TRBV29-1 and TRBJ1-5, the full variable domain is SAVISQKPSRDICQRGTSLTIQCQVDSQVTMMFWYRQQPGQSLTLIATANQGSEATYESGFVIDKFPISRPNLTFSTLTVSNMSPEDSSIYLCSAGTGNQPQHFGDGTRLSIL.

J is TRBJ1-5 and V is TRBV6-1, with D unresolved. CDR1 MNHNS and CDR2 SASEGT come from the germline V gene. V shed 7 bases and J shed 5 bases, with 15 bases lying between them. This CDR3 spans 14 amino acids. In DNA, the CDR3 is TGTGCCAGCAAAAGCGATCGGGGATATCAGCCCCAGCATTTT. This encodes CASKSDRGYQPQHF.

Details on this clone: Other DNA sequences in the same sample also yield this CDR3. The genes are TRBV18 and TRBJ1-2, with a tentative D call TRBD1 (5 bases). V was pared by 2 bases and J by 1 base, with 11 bases between. Germline V CDR1 and CDR2: KGHSH, LQKENI. The CDR3 is made up of 15 amino acids. This CDR3 is CASSPNQGGNYGYTF. The DNA for the CDR3 is TGTGCCAGCTCACCAAACCAGGGCGGTAACTATGGCTACACCTTC. Full variable domain (remainder filled in from reference TRBV18 and TRBJ1-2): NAGVMQNPRHLVRRRGQEARLRCSPMKGHSHVYWYRQLPEEGLKFMVYLQKENIIDESGMPKERFSAEFPKEGPSILRIQQVVRGDSAAYFCASSPNQGGNYGYTFGSGTRLTVV.

This clone was seen a handful of times. This chain connects TRBV25-1 to TRBJ1-5; D not certain. The CDR3 runs to 15 residues. Trimming pared 1 base from V and 7 bases from J, leaving 14 bases between. CDR1 is MGHDK, CDR2 SYGVNS, per germline. CDR3 DNA: TGTGCCAGCAGTGAATCTGTTGATCGAGGGCAGCCCCAGCATTTT. Amino acids: CASSESVDRGQPQHF.